These 28 T cell receptor beta chains originate from one sample sequenced in a study of T cells in Graves' hyperthyroidism and ophthalmopathy. TCR beta CDR3 regions were amplified from RNA transcripts. HTBI primers were employed in a first-round RT-PCR of the TCR CDR3. MiXCR, run by TCRdb on the multiplex PCR reads, gives a single entry per CDR3 protein. This sample has about 540,000 distinct CDR3 sequences, with around 46% found just once. The sequencing input was peripheral blood or thyroid tissue (not recorded which). The receptors were gathered from a young woman with Graves' hyperthyroidism.

V and J are TRBV6-5 and TRBJ2-2, with D perhaps matching TRBD1 (5 bases). CDR3 length: 15 amino acids. The germline V gene has CDR1 MNHEY and CDR2 SVGAGI. The germline V and J ends were trimmed by 6 bases and 3 bases, with 14 bases remaining between them. The CDR3 DNA is TGTGCCAGCAGCGCAGGGTTGGTGGACACCGGGGAGCTGTTTTTT. This translates into CASSAGLVDTGELFF.

Remarks on this clonotype: This could be a read error, since a much larger clone is one nucleotide away. The rearrangement links TRBV6-2 or TRBV6-3 to TRBJ2-2; weak D call: TRBD2 (5 bases). There are 13 residues in the CDR3. Germline assignment: CDR1 MNHEY and CDR2 SVGEGT. The CDR3 is CASSYSASGELSF. The CDR3 nucleotides are TGTGCCAGCAGTTACTCAGCTTCCGGGGAGCTGTCTTTT.

This clonotype was observed many times. The chain combines TRBV7-6 with TRBJ2-7; 9 nucleotides agree with TRBD1. Per germline, CDR1 SGHVS and CDR2 FNYEAQ. The V and J ends lost 7 bases and 4 bases, in that order; junction bases with no gene match: 5. There are 13 residues in the CDR3. CDR3 in DNA: TGTGCCAGCACTCCCGGACAGGGGTACGAGCAGTACTTC. It yields the protein CASTPGQGYEQYF.

The chain links TRBV24-1 to TRBJ1-1; weak D call: TRBD1 (5 bases). This CDR3 has 15 residues. The germline gives CDR1 KGHDR, CDR2 SFDVKD. Trimming removed 10 bases at V and 0 bases at J, with 17 bases between. The CDR3 DNA is TGTGCCACTACTGAGGCGGACATCATGAACACTGAAGCTTTCTTT. Amino acid sequence: CATTEADIMNTEAFF.

The chain is built from TRBV20-1 and TRBJ2-5, with TRBD2 matching over 9 bases. The end of the DNA fits TRBJ2-1 better, so the J call may be wrong. The CDR3 length is 16 residues. Per the germline V gene, CDR1 is DFQATT and CDR2 is SNEGSKA (reference sequence). DNA for the CDR3: TGCAGTGCTAGAGATCTTCCGGGACTAGCATCCGGGGAGCAGTTCTTC. Translation gives CSARDLPGLASGEQFF.

The chain uses TRBV20-1 and TRBJ2-6; D is possibly TRBD1 (6 bases). Trimming removed 4 bases from V and 0 bases from J, with 10 bases in between. The CDR3 contains 15 residues. Germline V CDR1 and CDR2: DFQATT, SNEGSKA (reference sequence). DNA of the CDR3: TGCAGTGCTACGGACAGCCTCTCTGGGGCCAACGTCCTGACTTTC. Protein: CSATDSLSGANVLTF.

This chain uses TRBV10-3 with TRBJ1-2, with TRBD1 identical over 8 bases. J was trimmed by 12 bases and V by 6 bases; bases with no gene match: 15. This CDR3 contains 14 residues. The germline CDR1 and CDR2 sequences are ENHRY and SYGVKD. CDR3 region: CAISQDRESAGNTF. The CDR3, as DNA: TGTGCCATCAGCCAGGACAGGGAGAGCGCTGGAAACACCTTC.

The J gene is TRBJ1-5, the V gene TRBV29-1; D is possibly TRBD1 (5 bases). V was trimmed by 4 bases and J by 14 bases, leaving 15 bases between them. Germline V gives CDR1 SQVTM, CDR2 ANQGSEA. There are 11 residues in the CDR3. The DNA of the CDR3 is TGCAGCGTTGCGGGACTAGCCTACGAGCATTTT. Its protein product is CSVAGLAYEHF.

About this clonotype itself: This CDR3 is missing its conserved last phenylalanine or tryptophan, likely due to a read error. The DNA is omitted, as the CDR3 cannot be located on it reliably, and the CDR3 follows TCRdb's listing. The J gene is TRBJ2-2, the V gene TRBV7-3; the table calls TRBD2, which could not be checked here. Germline loops: CDR1 SGHTA, CDR2 FQGTGA. The CDR3 sequence runs 14 residues, both termini included. CDR3 residues: CASSLLAGHRGAVV.

This rearrangement joins TRBV20-1 to TRBJ2-7; either TRBD1 or TRBD2 may supply D (7 bases each). Germline CDR1 reads DFQATT; CDR2 reads SNEGSKA (reference sequence). The CDR3 has 15 residues. The ends were cut back, 3 bases at V and 6 bases at J, with 21 bases in the middle. The CDR3 region has the DNA TGCAGTGCTAGCGGGACAGCGGGACCGAATGGCGAGCAGTACTTC. This codes for CSASGTAGPNGEQYF.

Comment on this clonotype: In this CDR3 the conserved last residue, phenylalanine or tryptophan, is missing, so a read error is likely. The DNA is left out, because the CDR3 cannot be placed on it with certainty; the CDR3 is given as TCRdb lists it. The V call is TRBV5-4, the J call TRBJ2-7; the listed D gene, TRBD2, was not tested against the DNA. The CDR3 region is 8 residues in length, termini included. Germline values: CDR1 SGHNT, CDR2 YYREEE (reference sequence). The CDR3 here is CASRRLAG.

This clonotype occurred many times. The rearrangement joins TRBV7-2 to TRBJ2-5; the D gene could be TRBD1 or TRBD2 (5 bases each). CDR3 length equals 15 residues. The V and J ends lost 1 base and 4 bases respectively, with 13 bases between them. Germline lookup yields CDR1 SGHTA and CDR2 FQGNSA. In nucleotides, the CDR3 is TGTGCCAGCAGCTTAGTAGGGGCTGAGGGAGAGACCCAGTACTTC. Protein: CASSLVGAEGETQYF.

In this sample, this clonotype turned up once. Possible read error: a much larger clone is one base away. The genes are TRBV19 and TRBJ2-2, with 8 bases that match TRBD1. The V segment lost 6 bases and the J segment 3 bases; nucleotides outside the gene matches: 3. CDR1 LNHDA and CDR2 SQIVND come from the germline V gene (reference sequence). CDR3 size: 14 residues. The CDR3 coding sequence is TGTGCCAGTAGGGGACAGGCGGACACCGGGGAGCTGTTTTTT. Translated, it gives CASRGQADTGELFF.

CDR3 bases: TGCGCCAGCAGCTTGCCAGGGGTCTTCACCGGGGAGCTGTTTTTT. Its translation is CASSLPGVFTGELFF. This chain uses TRBV5-1 with TRBJ2-2, with TRBD1 as a possible D gene (6 bases). Per the germline V gene, CDR1 is SGHRS and CDR2 is YFSETQ. The CDR3 consists of 15 residues. Trimming stripped 1 base from V and 4 bases from J, with 11 bases between.

This clonotype came up a few times. The rearrangement joins TRBV3-1 to TRBJ1-2, with 11 bases aligning to TRBD1. Germline CDR1 reads LGHDT; CDR2 reads YNNKEL (reference sequence). The CDR3 spans 16 residues. The junction had 10 bases not matched to a gene; V was cut back by 5 bases and J by 5 bases. The CDR3 here is CASSFRTGGVGYGYTF. The CDR3 DNA reads as TGTGCCAGCAGCTTTCGGACAGGGGGCGTGGGATATGGCTACACCTTC.

This clonotype has at least ten counts. V gene TRBV20-1 combines with J gene TRBJ2-7; 12 bases fit TRBD2. The CDR3 runs to 16 residues. In germline, CDR1 is DFQATT, CDR2 SNEGSKA (reference sequence). V was pared by 3 bases and J by 9 bases, with 15 bases of the junction left unmatched. The CDR3 nucleotides are TGCAGTGCTAGTTCCCCTAGCGGGAGGGACCCCTCGGTGCAGTACTTC. Encoded protein: CSASSPSGRDPSVQYF.

In its sample, this clonotype was seen many times. The chain recombines TRBV2 with TRBJ1-6; 8 nucleotides agree with TRBD1. V dropped 7 bases and J dropped 1; count of bases not matched to a gene: 3. This CDR3 spans 15 amino acids. Germline V gives CDR1 SNHLY, CDR2 FYNNEI. In DNA form, the CDR3 reads TGTGCCAGCACAGGGGGCGGATCCTATAATTCACCCCTCCACTTT. This encodes CASTGGGSYNSPLHF.

Ten or more counts support this clonotype. V usage is TRBV25-1 and J usage is TRBJ2-7, with D possibly being TRBD1 (6 bases). This CDR3 is 14 amino acids long. Germline lookup yields CDR1 MGHDK and CDR2 SYGVNS. The V end was cut by 8 bases, the J end by 1 base, with 15 bases between. The DNA for the CDR3 is TGTGCCAGCGGCGCCCAGACAGGATCCTACGAGCAGTACTTC. Protein: CASGAQTGSYEQYF.

In this sample, this clonotype turned up many times. This chain uses TRBV6-6 with TRBJ2-2; D not resolved. CDR3 size: 15 residues. V was clipped by 2 bases and J by 4 bases, with 11 bases between them. The germline V gene has CDR1 MNHNY and CDR2 SVGAGI (reference sequence). The CDR3, as DNA: TGTGCCAGCAGTTACGACGCGTCTGCCACCGGGGAGCTGTTTTTT. Translation: CASSYDASATGELFF.

The V call is TRBV20-1, the J call TRBJ2-7; 11 bases agree with TRBD2. The CDR3 totals 15 residues. Germline V CDR1 and CDR2: DFQATT, SNEGSKA (reference sequence). Unmatched junction bases numbered 3, after V lost 0 bases and J lost 2 bases. CDR3 sequence: CSARDRLAGPYEQYF. The CDR3 DNA is TGCAGTGCTAGAGATAGACTAGCGGGGCCCTACGAGCAGTACTTC.

This chain joins TRBV29-1 and TRBJ1-2, with 9 positions matching TRBD1. CDR1 SQVTM and CDR2 ANQGSEA come from the germline V gene. The V segment lost 4 bases and the J segment 10 bases; nucleotides outside the gene matches: 4. There are 11 residues in the CDR3. CDR3 loop: CSVGGQGYYTF. CDR3 nucleotide sequence: TGCAGCGTTGGGGGACAGGGCTACTACACCTTC.

This clonotype was seen ten or more times. The genes are TRBV5-4 and TRBJ1-1; 7 positions agree with TRBD1. This CDR3 has 13 amino acids. Germline trimming cut 9 bases from V and 5 bases from J; bases unmatched to any gene: 10. Germline loops: CDR1 SGHNT, CDR2 YYREEE (reference sequence). The CDR3 sequence: CATLDRASTEAFF. The CDR3 DNA sequence: TGTGCCACTCTCGACAGGGCGTCAACTGAAGCTTTCTTT.

This clonotype turned up a few times. The V gene is TRBV2, the J gene TRBJ2-5; the D gene is possibly TRBD2 (5 bases). There are 13 residues in the CDR3. Per germline, CDR1 SNHLY and CDR2 FYNNEI. V gave up 3 bases and J gave up 4 bases, with 9 bases separating them. DNA of the CDR3: TGTGCCAGCAGTGAGGGCAGCGGAGAGACCCAGTACTTC. It specifies CASSEGSGETQYF.

In its sample, this clonotype was seen a few times. The rearrangement uses TRBV6-6 and TRBJ1-4; no definite D call. CDR1 is MNHNY and CDR2 is SVGAGI in the germline V gene (reference sequence). CDR3 length equals 15 residues. V lost 0 bases, J lost 1 base, and 6 bases lay in between. CDR3 region: CASSYSLKTNEKLFF. CDR3 sequence (DNA): TGTGCCAGCAGTTACTCGTTGAAAACTAATGAAAAACTGTTTTTT.

The genes are TRBV10-3 and TRBJ2-7, with 10 nucleotides matching TRBD2. The CDR3 loop spans 15 amino acids. The V and J ends lost 0 bases and 7 bases, in that order; junction bases with no gene match: 6. Germline lookup yields CDR1 ENHRY and CDR2 SYGVKD. CDR3 nucleotide sequence: TGTGCCATCAGTGAGTCAATAGCGGGAGGTAATGAGCAGTACTTC. Translated: CAISESIAGGNEQYF.

This clonotype was seen a handful of times. The CDR3 here is CAWSAPWDRGDEQYF. In nucleotides, the CDR3 is TGTGCCTGGAGTGCTCCCTGGGACAGGGGGGACGAGCAGTACTTC. The chain joins TRBV30 to TRBJ2-7, with 11 positions matching TRBD1. The V gene's germline CDR1 is GTSNPN and CDR2 SVGIG (reference sequence). The CDR3 is made up of 15 amino acids. V lost 1 base, J lost 5 bases, and 7 bases stayed unmatched.

The chain recombines TRBV29-1 with TRBJ1-5, with a tentative D call TRBD1 (6 bases). In germline, CDR1 is SQVTM, CDR2 ANQGSEA. This CDR3 is 13 amino acids long. Between the trimmed V and J ends, which lost 0 bases and 14 bases, there was a span of 17 bases. The DNA of the CDR3 is TGCAGCGTTGAAGATAACCTACAGGGCTACGAGCATTTT. It yields the protein CSVEDNLQGYEHF.

This clonotype has at least ten counts. The chain employs TRBV7-2 and TRBJ2-7; TRBD2 matches 8 bases. V was pared by 1 base and J by 3 bases, with 5 bases of the junction left unmatched. CDR1 is SGHTA and CDR2 is FQGNSA in the germline V gene. CDR3 length: 15 residues. The CDR3 nucleotides are TGTGCCAGCAGCTTAGGGCGAGCGGGAGTCTACGAGCAGTACTTC. Translated: CASSLGRAGVYEQYF.